This T cell receptor beta chain was obtained from a study of PD-L1 blockade in urothelial cancer. The patients' disease, urothelial carcinoma, was locally advanced or metastatic. Germline loops: CDR1 SNHLY, CDR2 FYNNEI. The CDR3 spans 14 residues. The junction had 10 bases not matched to a gene; V was cut back by 6 bases and J by 9 bases. Findings and limits, study-wide: Expansion of tumor-associated blood clones at 3 weeks was greater in durable-benefit patients. Better survival was predicted when blood TCR clonality before treatment fell below the median.

Clones were sequenced by immunoSEQ multiplex PCR, and TCRdb holds only the in-frame ones, with some missing. The table has 35,000 to 55,000 clones, roughly four fifths seen once. A note on this clone: What it binds is unknown.

Sequenced here: PBMCs, sampled around atezolizumab (anti-PD-L1) treatment. The genes are TRBV2 and TRBJ2-1; TRBD1 matches at 8 bases. This TCR was recovered from a man between 65 and 80 years old with urothelial cancer. The DNA for the CDR3 is TGTGCCAGCAGGACTGGGCTGGGGACAGGTGAGCAGTTCTTC. Amino acids: CASRTGLGTGEQFF.